This record concerns one TCR beta chain sequence. The antigen remains unidentified. From the 5' RACE reads, TCRdb called clonotypes with MiXCR, one entry per CDR3 protein. This sample has over 200,000 distinct CDR3 sequences; about 10% occur once, and the top ten carry approximately 20%. The data derive from a study of CD8 T cells in ankylosing spondylitis. Study results and caveats: Within matched ankylosing spondylitis synovial fluid, disease-linked clones were reportedly significantly enriched.

V was clipped by 7 bases and J by 8 bases; unmatched bases: 13. CDR3 size: 15 residues. Germline loops: CDR1 SQVTM, CDR2 ANQGSEA. Sequencing was carried out using blood, either unsorted or a sorted T cell fraction (not recorded which). The sequence was collected from a male donor with ankylosing spondylitis or in good health (not recorded which). This chain connects TRBV29-1 to TRBJ2-1, with TRBD2 matching 11 bases. The CDR3 DNA reads as TGCAGCGCCCGTCTAGCGGGGGGCACACAGGATGAGCAGTTCTTC. Protein sequence: CSARLAGGTQDEQFF.